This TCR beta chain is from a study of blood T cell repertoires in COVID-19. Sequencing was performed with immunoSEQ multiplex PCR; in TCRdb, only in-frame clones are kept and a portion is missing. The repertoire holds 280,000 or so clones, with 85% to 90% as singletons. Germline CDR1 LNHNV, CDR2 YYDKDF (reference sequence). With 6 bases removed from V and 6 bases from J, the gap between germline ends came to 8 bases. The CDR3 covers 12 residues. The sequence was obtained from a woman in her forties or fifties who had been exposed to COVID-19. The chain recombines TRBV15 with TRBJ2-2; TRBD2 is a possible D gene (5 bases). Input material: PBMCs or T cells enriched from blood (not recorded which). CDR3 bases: TGTGCCACCAGTCGGGGTCCCGGGGAGCTGTTTTTT. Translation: CATSRGPGELFF.